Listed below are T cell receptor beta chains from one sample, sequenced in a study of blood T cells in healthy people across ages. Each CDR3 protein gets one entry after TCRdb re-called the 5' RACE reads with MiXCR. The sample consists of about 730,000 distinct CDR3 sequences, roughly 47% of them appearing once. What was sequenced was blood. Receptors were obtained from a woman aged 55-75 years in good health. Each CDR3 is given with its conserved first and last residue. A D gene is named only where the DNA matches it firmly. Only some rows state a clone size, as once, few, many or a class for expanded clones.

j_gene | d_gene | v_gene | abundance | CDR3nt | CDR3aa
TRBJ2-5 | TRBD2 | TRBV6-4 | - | TGTGCCAGCATGGGAGGTAGCGGGGGTCAAGAGACCCAGTACTTC | CASMGGSGGQETQYF
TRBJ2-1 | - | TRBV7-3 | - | TGTGCCAGCAGCTTCGGCAATGGGCAGTTCTTC | CASSFGNGQFF
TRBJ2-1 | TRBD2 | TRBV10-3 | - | TGTGCCATCAGTAAGTCGCTCCAGAGCGGGGGGGCCAATGAGCAGTTCTTC | CAISKSLQSGGANEQFF
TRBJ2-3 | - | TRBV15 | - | TGTGCCACCAGCCCCGGGAGACCGACACACAGCCAATTGGATACGCAGTATTTT | CATSPGRPTHSQLDTQYF
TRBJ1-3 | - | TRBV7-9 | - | TGTGCCAGCAGCTTAGTGTCTACACGGCTCTCTGGAAACACCATATATTTT | CASSLVSTRLSGNTIYF
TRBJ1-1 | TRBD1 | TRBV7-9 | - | TGTGCCAGCAGCACTCGACAGGGGAAGAACACTGAAGCTTTCTTT | CASSTRQGKNTEAFF
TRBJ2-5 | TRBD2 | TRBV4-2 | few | TGTGCCAGCAGCCCGGAGGTAGCGGGAGGCTCAAATGAGCAGTACTTC | CASSPEVAGGSNEQYF
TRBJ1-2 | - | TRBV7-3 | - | TGTGCCAGCAGCTCGAGGGGGGACCGGGGCTACACCTTC | CASSSRGDRGYTF
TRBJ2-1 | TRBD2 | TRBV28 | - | TGTGCCAGCACCACCCCTACTAGCGGGAGTTACAATGAGCAGTTCTTC | CASTTPTSGSYNEQFF
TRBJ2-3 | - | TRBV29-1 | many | TGCAGCGTCTGGGGGCTTTCAGATACGCAGTATTTT | CSVWGLSDTQYF
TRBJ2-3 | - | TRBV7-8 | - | TGTGCCAGCATCCCCGGGAGCACAGATACGCAGTATTTT | CASIPGSTDTQYF
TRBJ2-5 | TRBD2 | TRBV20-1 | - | TGCAGTGCGTCGGCGGGGGGCCAAGAGACCCAGTACTTC | CSASAGGQETQYF
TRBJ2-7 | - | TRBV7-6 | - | TGTGCCAGCAGCAACACCGTCACCGGCGAGCAGTACTTC | CASSNTVTGEQYF
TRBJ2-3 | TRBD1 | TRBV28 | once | TGTGCCAGCAGACAGGGGGCCATAGATACGCAGTATTTT | CASRQGAIDTQYF
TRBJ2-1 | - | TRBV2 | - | TGTGCCAGCAGGGGGACGTTACCCTACAATGAGCAGTTCTTC | CASRGTLPYNEQFF
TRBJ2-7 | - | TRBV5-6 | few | TGTGCCAGCAGCTTGACGGGCACCATCTACGAGCAGTACTTC | CASSLTGTIYEQYF
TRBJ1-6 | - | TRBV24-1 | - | TGTGCCACCAGTGATTTAACCAGGGGCGGCGGTTCACCCCTCCACTTT | CATSDLTRGGGSPLHF
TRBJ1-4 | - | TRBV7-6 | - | TGTGCCAGCAGCTTAGTTCGGACAGCCTGGGGTGAAAAACTGTTTTTT | CASSLVRTAWGEKLFF
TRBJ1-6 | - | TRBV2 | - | TGTGCCAGCAGTTCCCCCGGGGCAGGTTATAATTCACCCCTCCACTTT | CASSSPGAGYNSPLHF
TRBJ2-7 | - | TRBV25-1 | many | TGTGCCAGCAGTAAGCTGGAGAGCGCCTACGAGCAGTACTTC | CASSKLESAYEQYF
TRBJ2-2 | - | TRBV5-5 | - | TGTGCCAGCAGCTCGGAACAGCCGACCGGGGAGCTGTTTTTT | CASSSEQPTGELFF
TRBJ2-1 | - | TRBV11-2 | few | TGTGCCAGCAGCCCAGCGCAACGGCGGGAGCAGTTCTTC | CASSPAQRREQFF
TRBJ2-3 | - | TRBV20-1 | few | TGCAGTGCTAGAGGATACTCGGCAGATACGCAGTATTTT | CSARGYSADTQYF
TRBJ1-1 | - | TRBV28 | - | TGTGCCAGCAGGTCACAGGGCAGGGTCACTGAAGCTTTCTTT | CASRSQGRVTEAFF
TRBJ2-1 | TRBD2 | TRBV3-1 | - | TGTGCCAGCAGCCTTCCACTAGCGGGAGGGAGCAATGAGCAGTTCTTC | CASSLPLAGGSNEQFF
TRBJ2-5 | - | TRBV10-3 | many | TGTGCCATCAGTGAGTCGAAAGGGACAGCGGGAGAGACCCAGTACTTC | CAISESKGTAGETQYF
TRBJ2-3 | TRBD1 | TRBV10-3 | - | TGTGCCACCTCACAGGGGAGCACAGATACGCAGTATTTT | CATSQGSTDTQYF
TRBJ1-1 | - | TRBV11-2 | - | TGTGCCAGCAGCTTAAGGGTTGCGAACACTGAAGCTTTCTTT | CASSLRVANTEAFF
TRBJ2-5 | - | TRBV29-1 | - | TGCAGCGCCAGGGACAACGAAGAGACCCAGTACTTC | CSARDNEETQYF
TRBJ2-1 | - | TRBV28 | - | TGTGCCAGCAGTTTAGGAGGGGACGGCTCCTACAATGAGCAGTTCTTC | CASSLGGDGSYNEQFF
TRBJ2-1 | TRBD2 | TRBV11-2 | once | TGTGCCAGCAGCTACCGGACTAGCGGCTACAATGAGCAGTTCTTC | CASSYRTSGYNEQFF
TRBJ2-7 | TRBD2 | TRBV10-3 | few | TGTGCCATCAGTGAGCCCCTCGCGGCTAGCGGGGGCCTCAGCTCCTACGAGCAGTACTTC | CAISEPLAASGGLSSYEQYF
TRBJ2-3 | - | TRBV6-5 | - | TGTGCCAGCAGTGCGCACCAGAGCACAGATACGCAGTATTTT | CASSAHQSTDTQYF
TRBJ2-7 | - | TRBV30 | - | TGTGCCTGGAGTGGCCCGGACTCCTACGAGCAGTACTTC | CAWSGPDSYEQYF
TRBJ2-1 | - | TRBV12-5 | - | TGTGCTAGTGGTCCCTCCCAGGGGAGCTCCTACAATGAGCAGTTCTTC | CASGPSQGSSYNEQFF
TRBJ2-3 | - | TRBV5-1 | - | TGCGCCAGCAGACGCCCCGGGGGTAAAGATACGCAGTATTTT | CASRRPGGKDTQYF
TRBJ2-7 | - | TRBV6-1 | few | TGTGCCAGCAGTGCCCAGTCTTCCTACTACGAGCAGTACTTC | CASSAQSSYYEQYF
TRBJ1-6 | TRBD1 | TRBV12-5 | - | TGTGCTAGTGGTCCCCAATTCGACAGGGGGCTGAATTCACCCCTCCACTTT | CASGPQFDRGLNSPLHF
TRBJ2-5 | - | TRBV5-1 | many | TGCGCCAGCAGCTCCGGGGGTCAAGAGACCCAGTACTTC | CASSSGGQETQYF
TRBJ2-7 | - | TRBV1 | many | TGCACCAGCAGCCTAACACGATCGCCACTATACACCTACGAGCAGTACTTC | CTSSLTRSPLYTYEQYF
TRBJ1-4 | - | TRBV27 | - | TGTGCCAGCAGTACGGCGGCTGAAAAACTGTTTTTT | CASSTAAEKLFF
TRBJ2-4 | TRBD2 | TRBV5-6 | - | TGTGCCAGCAGCTTGGGGGCACCCCTAGCGGGAGGCGCCAAAAACATTCAGTACTTC | CASSLGAPLAGGAKNIQYF
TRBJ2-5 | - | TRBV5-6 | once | TGTGCCAGCGGACGGTGGGACAATGAGCAGTACTTC | CASGRWDNEQYF
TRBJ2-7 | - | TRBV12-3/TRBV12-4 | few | TGTGCCAGCAGTCCAGGGTTCAGATTCTACGAGCAGTACTTC | CASSPGFRFYEQYF
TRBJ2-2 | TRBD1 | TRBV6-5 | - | TGTGCCAGCAGCAACAGGGGGCGAATACCCGGGGAGCTGTTTTTT | CASSNRGRIPGELFF
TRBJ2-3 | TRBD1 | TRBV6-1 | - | TGTGCCAGCAGGACAGGGGGTGATACGCAGTATTTT | CASRTGGDTQYF
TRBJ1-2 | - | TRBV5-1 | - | TGCGCCAGCAGCTTACAAGTTTCTAACTATGGCTACACCTTC | CASSLQVSNYGYTF
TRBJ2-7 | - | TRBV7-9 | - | TGTGCCAGCAGCTTAGCGGTCAGCGAGCAGTACTTC | CASSLAVSEQYF
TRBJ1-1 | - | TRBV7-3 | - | TGTGCCAGCAGCCCGGGTCTTGGGGAGAACACTGAAGCTTTCTTT | CASSPGLGENTEAFF
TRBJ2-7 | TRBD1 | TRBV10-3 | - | TGTGCCATCAGTGAAAGGGACAGCGGTCTTGGGGAGCAGTACTTC | CAISERDSGLGEQYF